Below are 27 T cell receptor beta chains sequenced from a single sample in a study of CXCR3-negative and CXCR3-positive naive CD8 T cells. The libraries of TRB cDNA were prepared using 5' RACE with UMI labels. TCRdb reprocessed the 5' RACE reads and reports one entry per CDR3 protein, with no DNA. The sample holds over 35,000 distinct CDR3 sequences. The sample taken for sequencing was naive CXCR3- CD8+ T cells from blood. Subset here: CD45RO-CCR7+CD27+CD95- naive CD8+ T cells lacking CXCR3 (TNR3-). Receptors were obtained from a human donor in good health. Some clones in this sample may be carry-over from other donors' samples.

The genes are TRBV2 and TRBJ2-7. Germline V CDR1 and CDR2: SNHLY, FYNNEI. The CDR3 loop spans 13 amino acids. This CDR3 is CASTLHPTYEQYF.

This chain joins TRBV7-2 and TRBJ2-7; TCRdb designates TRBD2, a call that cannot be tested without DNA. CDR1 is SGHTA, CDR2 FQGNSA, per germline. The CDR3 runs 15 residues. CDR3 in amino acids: CASSSQALGAYEQYF. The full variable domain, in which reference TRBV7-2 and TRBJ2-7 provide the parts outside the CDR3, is GAGVSQSPSNKVTEKGKDVELRCDPISGHTALYWYRQSLGQGLEFLIYFQGNSAPDKSGLPSDRFSAERTGGSVSTLTIQRTQQEDSAVYLCASSSQALGAYEQYFGPGTRLTVT.

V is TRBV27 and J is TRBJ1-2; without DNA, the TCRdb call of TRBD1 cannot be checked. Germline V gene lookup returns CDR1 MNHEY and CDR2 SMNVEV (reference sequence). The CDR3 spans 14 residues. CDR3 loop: CASSGDRNNYGYTF.

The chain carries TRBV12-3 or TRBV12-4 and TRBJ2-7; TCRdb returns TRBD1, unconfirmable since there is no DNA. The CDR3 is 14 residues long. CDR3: CASNDRDRGYEQYF.

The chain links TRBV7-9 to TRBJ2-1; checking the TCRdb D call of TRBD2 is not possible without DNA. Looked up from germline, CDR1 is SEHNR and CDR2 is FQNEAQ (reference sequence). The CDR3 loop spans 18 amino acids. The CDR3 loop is CASSLEHLTSVPYNEQFF. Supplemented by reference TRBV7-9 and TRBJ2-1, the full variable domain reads DTGVSQNPRHKITKRGQNVTFRCDPISEHNRLYWYRQTLGQGPEFLTYFQNEAQLEKSRLLSDRFSAERPKGSFSTLEIQRTEQGDSAMYLCASSLEHLTSVPYNEQFFGPGTRLTVL.

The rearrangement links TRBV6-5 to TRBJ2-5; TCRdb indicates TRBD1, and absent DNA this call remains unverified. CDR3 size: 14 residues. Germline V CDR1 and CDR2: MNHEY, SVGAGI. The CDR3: CASSYSARGETQYF.

CDR3 in amino acids: CASSDTDRAETQYF. V and J are TRBV7-9 and TRBJ2-5; TCRdb reports TRBD1, a call that lacks DNA to check it against. The CDR3 runs 14 residues. Per the germline V gene, CDR1 is SEHNR and CDR2 is FQNEAQ (reference sequence).

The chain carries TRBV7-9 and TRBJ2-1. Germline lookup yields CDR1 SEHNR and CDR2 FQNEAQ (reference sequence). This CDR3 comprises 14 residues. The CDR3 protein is CASSLGPSYNEQFF.

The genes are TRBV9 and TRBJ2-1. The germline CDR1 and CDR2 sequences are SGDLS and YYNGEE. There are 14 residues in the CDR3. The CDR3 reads CASSVEGFYNEQFF.

This chain's CDR3 is CATSSGTGGFQPQHF. J is TRBJ1-5 and V is TRBV15; TCRdb reports TRBD1, a call that lacks DNA to check it against. The length of the CDR3 is 15 residues. Germline values: CDR1 LNHNV, CDR2 YYDKDF (reference sequence). Looking up the rest from reference TRBV15 and TRBJ1-5 gives the full variable domain: DAMVIQNPRYQVTQFGKPVTLSCSQTLNHNVMYWYQQKSSQAPKLLFHYYDKDFNNEADTPDNFQSRRPNTSFCFLDIRSPGLGDTAMYLCATSSGTGGFQPQHFGDGTRLSIL.

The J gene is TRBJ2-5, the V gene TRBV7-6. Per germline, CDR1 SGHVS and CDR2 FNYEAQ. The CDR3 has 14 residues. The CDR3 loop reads CATQPFTSKTSRHF. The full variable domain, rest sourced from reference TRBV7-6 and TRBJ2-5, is GAGVSQSPRYKVTKRGQDVALRCDPISGHVSLYWYRQALGQGPEFLTYFNYEAQQDKSGLPNDRFSAERPEGSISTLTIQRTEQRDSAMYRCATQPFTSKTSRHFGPGTRLLVL.

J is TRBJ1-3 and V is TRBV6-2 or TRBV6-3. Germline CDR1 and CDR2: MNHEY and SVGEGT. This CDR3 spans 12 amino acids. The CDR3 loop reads CASRKDGNTIYF.

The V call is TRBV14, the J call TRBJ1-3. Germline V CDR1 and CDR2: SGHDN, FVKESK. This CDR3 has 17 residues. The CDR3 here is CASSHTPRTDSGNTIYF.

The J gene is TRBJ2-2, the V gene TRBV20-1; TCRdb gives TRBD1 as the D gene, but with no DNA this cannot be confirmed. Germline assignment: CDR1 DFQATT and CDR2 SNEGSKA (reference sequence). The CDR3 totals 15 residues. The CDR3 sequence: CSARDRTDRSGELFF.

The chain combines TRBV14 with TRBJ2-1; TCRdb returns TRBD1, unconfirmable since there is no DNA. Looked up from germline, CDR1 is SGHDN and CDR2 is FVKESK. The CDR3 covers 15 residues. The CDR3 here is CASSRWTGWDNEQFF.

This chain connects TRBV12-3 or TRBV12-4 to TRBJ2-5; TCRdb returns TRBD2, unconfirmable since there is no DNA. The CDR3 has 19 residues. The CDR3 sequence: CASSFDLKGTSGGHETQYF.

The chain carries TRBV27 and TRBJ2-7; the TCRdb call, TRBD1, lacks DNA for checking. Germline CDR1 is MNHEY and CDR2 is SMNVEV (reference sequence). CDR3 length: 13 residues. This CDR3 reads CASSLTGAYEQYF.

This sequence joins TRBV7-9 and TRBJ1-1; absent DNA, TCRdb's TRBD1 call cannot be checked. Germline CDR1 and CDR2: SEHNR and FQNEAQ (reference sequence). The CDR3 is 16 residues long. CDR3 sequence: CASSLIQGAVEIEAFF.

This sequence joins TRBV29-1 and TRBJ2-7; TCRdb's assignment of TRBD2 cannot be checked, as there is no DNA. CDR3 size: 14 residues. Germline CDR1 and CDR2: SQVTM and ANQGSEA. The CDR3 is CSVVAGGTPGEQYF.

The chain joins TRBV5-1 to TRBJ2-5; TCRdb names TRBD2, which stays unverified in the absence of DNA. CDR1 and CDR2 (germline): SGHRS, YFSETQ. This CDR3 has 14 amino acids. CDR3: CASTFGGAGETQYF.

CDR3 sequence: CASSQVGLATDTQYF. The J gene is TRBJ2-3, the V gene TRBV4-1. Germline CDR1 reads MGHRA; CDR2 reads YSYEKL. The CDR3 runs to 15 residues.

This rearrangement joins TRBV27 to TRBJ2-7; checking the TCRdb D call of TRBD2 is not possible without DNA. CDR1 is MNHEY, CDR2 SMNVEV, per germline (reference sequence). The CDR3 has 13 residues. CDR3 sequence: CASSSGLRYEQYF.

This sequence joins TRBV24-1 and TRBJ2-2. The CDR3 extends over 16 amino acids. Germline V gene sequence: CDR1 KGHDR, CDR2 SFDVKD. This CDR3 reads CATSDLLTPNTGELFF.

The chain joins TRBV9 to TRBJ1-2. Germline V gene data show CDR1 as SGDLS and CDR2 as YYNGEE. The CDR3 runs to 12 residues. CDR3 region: CASSVNARGYTF.

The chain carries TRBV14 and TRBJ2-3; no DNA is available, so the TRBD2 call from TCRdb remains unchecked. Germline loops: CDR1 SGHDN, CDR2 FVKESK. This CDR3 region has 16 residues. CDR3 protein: CASSQEGLASTDTQYF.

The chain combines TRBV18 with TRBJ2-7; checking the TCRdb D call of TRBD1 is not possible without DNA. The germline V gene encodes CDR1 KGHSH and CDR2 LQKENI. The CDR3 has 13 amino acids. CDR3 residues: CASSPARAYEQYF.

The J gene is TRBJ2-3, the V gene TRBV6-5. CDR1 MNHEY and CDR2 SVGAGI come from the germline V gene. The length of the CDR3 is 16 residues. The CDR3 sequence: CASSTWTIPSTDTQYF.